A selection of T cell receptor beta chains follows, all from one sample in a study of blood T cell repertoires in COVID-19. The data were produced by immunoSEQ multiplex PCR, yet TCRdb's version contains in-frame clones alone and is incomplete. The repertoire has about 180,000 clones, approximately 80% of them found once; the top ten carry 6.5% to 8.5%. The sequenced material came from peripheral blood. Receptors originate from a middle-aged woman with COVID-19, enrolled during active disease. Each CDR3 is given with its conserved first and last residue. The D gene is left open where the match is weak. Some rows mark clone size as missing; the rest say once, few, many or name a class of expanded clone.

CDR3 protein: CASNTMGGSTWGAFF
CDR3 DNA: TGCGCCAGCAACACAATGGGGGGTTCGACGTGGGGAGCTTTCTTT
V gene: TRBV4-1
D gene: -
J gene: TRBJ1-1
clone size: few

CDR3 protein: CASSIAQGWTGELFF
CDR3 DNA: TGTGCCAGTAGTATAGCGCAGGGATGGACCGGGGAGCTGTTTTTT
V gene: TRBV19
D gene: -
J gene: TRBJ2-2
clone size: -

CDR3 protein: CASSPLRSTEAFF
CDR3 DNA: TGTGCCAGCAGCCCCTTAAGGAGCACTGAAGCTTTCTTT
V gene: TRBV6-5
D gene: -
J gene: TRBJ1-1
clone size: -

CDR3 protein: CASSLLGQGAEQPQHF
CDR3 DNA: TGTGCCAGCAGCTTGCTGGGACAGGGGGCAGAACAGCCCCAGCATTTT
V gene: TRBV5-6
D gene: TRBD1
J gene: TRBJ1-5
clone size: -

CDR3 protein: CASSWGFGQGYYEQYF
CDR3 DNA: TGTGCCAGCAGCTGGGGGTTCGGACAGGGGTACTACGAGCAGTACTTC
V gene: TRBV5-5
D gene: TRBD1
J gene: TRBJ2-7
clone size: -

CDR3 protein: CASSKLAAYEQYF
CDR3 DNA: TGTGCCAGTAGTAAATTGGCCGCCTACGAGCAGTACTTC
V gene: TRBV19
D gene: -
J gene: TRBJ2-7
clone size: -

CDR3 protein: CASSSRQGLETQYF
CDR3 DNA: TGTGCCAGCAGCTCCCGACAGGGCTTAGAGACCCAGTACTTC
V gene: TRBV5-4
D gene: TRBD1
J gene: TRBJ2-5
clone size: -

CDR3 protein: CASSSHPGQYNEQFF
CDR3 DNA: TGTGCCAGCAGTTCGCATCCGGGACAGTACAATGAGCAGTTCTTC
V gene: TRBV28
D gene: TRBD1
J gene: TRBJ2-1
clone size: -

CDR3 protein: CASSTGLAGETSSYNEQFF
CDR3 DNA: TGTGCCAGTAGTACGGGACTAGCGGGAGAGACGAGCTCCTACAATGAGCAGTTCTTC
V gene: TRBV19
D gene: TRBD2
J gene: TRBJ2-1
clone size: medium-sized

CDR3 protein: CASGTVNTEAFF
CDR3 DNA: TGTGCCAGCGGAACAGTGAACACTGAAGCTTTCTTT
V gene: TRBV6-1
D gene: -
J gene: TRBJ1-1
clone size: once

CDR3 protein: CASSPSGATNEKLFF
CDR3 DNA: TGTGCCAGCTCACCTTCGGGTGCAACTAATGAAAAACTGTTTTTT
V gene: TRBV18
D gene: -
J gene: TRBJ1-4
clone size: once

CDR3 protein: CASSLAARTGKAGYTF
CDR3 DNA: TGTGCCAGCAGTTTAGCGGCCAGGACAGGGAAAGCTGGCTACACCTTC
V gene: TRBV28
D gene: TRBD1
J gene: TRBJ1-2
clone size: -

CDR3 protein: CASSFGASGSEEDTQYF
CDR3 DNA: TGTGCCAGCAGCTTCGGGGCTAGCGGGAGCGAGGAAGATACGCAGTATTTT
V gene: TRBV7-3
D gene: TRBD2
J gene: TRBJ2-3
clone size: -

CDR3 protein: CATNLGRDRDYGYTF
CDR3 DNA: TGTGCCACCAACCTAGGCAGGGACAGAGACTATGGCTACACCTTC
V gene: TRBV19
D gene: TRBD1
J gene: TRBJ1-2
clone size: -

CDR3 protein: CSASSRGDEQYF
CDR3 DNA: TGCAGTGCTAGTAGCCGGGGGGACGAGCAGTACTTC
V gene: TRBV20-1
D gene: TRBD2
J gene: TRBJ2-7
clone size: -

CDR3 protein: CASSLGGRTEQYF
CDR3 DNA: TGCGCCAGCAGCTTGGGCGGGAGAACCGAGCAGTACTTC
V gene: TRBV5-1
D gene: TRBD2
J gene: TRBJ2-7
clone size: -

CDR3 protein: CASSYGRGRNDYGYTF
CDR3 DNA: TGTGCCAGCAGTTACGGCAGGGGGCGAAACGACTATGGCTACACCTTC
V gene: TRBV6-5
D gene: TRBD1
J gene: TRBJ1-2
clone size: -

CDR3 protein: CASSLAPQGGVSPLHF
CDR3 DNA: TGCGCCAGCAGCTTGGCGCCTCAGGGTGGCGTTTCACCCCTCCACTTT
V gene: TRBV5-1
D gene: -
J gene: TRBJ1-6
clone size: -

CDR3 protein: CASSRPRRGGFDSPLHF
CDR3 DNA: TGTGCCAGCAGCCGACCTCGGCGGGGGGGGTTTGATTCACCCCTCCACTTT
V gene: TRBV27
D gene: -
J gene: TRBJ1-6
clone size: -

CDR3 protein: CASSEGQAYEQYF
CDR3 DNA: TGTGCCAGCAGTGAAGGACAGGCCTACGAGCAGTACTTC
V gene: TRBV25-1
D gene: TRBD1
J gene: TRBJ2-7
clone size: -

CDR3 protein: CASSNRDQPQHF
CDR3 DNA: TGTGCCAGTAGCAACAGGGACCAGCCCCAGCATTTT
V gene: TRBV19
D gene: -
J gene: TRBJ1-5
clone size: -

CDR3 protein: CASSSAGQLIGNTIYF
CDR3 DNA: TGTGCCAGCAGTTCCGCCGGACAGCTAATCGGAAACACCATATATTTT
V gene: TRBV28
D gene: -
J gene: TRBJ1-3
clone size: -

CDR3 protein: CASSSSGSYEQYF
CDR3 DNA: TGTGCCAGCAGCTCTTCGGGCTCCTACGAGCAGTACTTC
V gene: TRBV5-4
D gene: -
J gene: TRBJ2-7
clone size: -

CDR3 protein: CASSPGGGSYNEQFF
CDR3 DNA: TGTGCCAGCAGCCCAGGGGGTGGGTCCTACAATGAGCAGTTCTTC
V gene: TRBV11-2
D gene: TRBD1
J gene: TRBJ2-1
clone size: -

CDR3 protein: CASSSYRVQETQYF
CDR3 DNA: TGTGCCAGCAGTTCCTACAGGGTACAAGAGACCCAGTACTTC
V gene: TRBV27
D gene: -
J gene: TRBJ2-5
clone size: few

CDR3 protein: CASSSPGQYNSPLHF
CDR3 DNA: TGTGCCAGCAGCAGCCCGGGACAGTATAATTCACCCCTCCACTTT
V gene: TRBV4-2
D gene: TRBD1
J gene: TRBJ1-6
clone size: -

CDR3 protein: CASSLKGGGVSYEQYF
CDR3 DNA: TGTGCCAGCAGTTTAAAGGGCGGGGGGGTCTCCTACGAGCAGTACTTC
V gene: TRBV27
D gene: TRBD2
J gene: TRBJ2-7
clone size: few

CDR3 protein: CASSPSTGSYNSPLHF
CDR3 DNA: TGTGCCAGCAGTCCCTCGACAGGCTCCTATAATTCACCCCTCCACTTT
V gene: TRBV27
D gene: -
J gene: TRBJ1-6
clone size: few

CDR3 protein: CASSYWQGARTEAFF
CDR3 DNA: TGTGCCAGCAGTTACTGGCAGGGGGCGCGCACTGAAGCTTTCTTT
V gene: TRBV6-5
D gene: TRBD1
J gene: TRBJ1-1
clone size: -

CDR3 protein: CASRPAGRNQPQHF
CDR3 DNA: TGTGCCAGTAGACCAGCGGGGCGGAATCAGCCCCAGCATTTT
V gene: TRBV19
D gene: -
J gene: TRBJ1-5
clone size: -

CDR3 protein: CASDPTGGTDTQYF
CDR3 DNA: TGTGCTAGTGACCCGACAGGGGGAACAGATACGCAGTATTTT
V gene: TRBV12-5
D gene: TRBD1
J gene: TRBJ2-3
clone size: -

CDR3 protein: CASSGGLAASYEQYF
CDR3 DNA: TGTGCCAGCAGTGGTGGACTAGCGGCCTCCTACGAGCAGTACTTC
V gene: TRBV6-4
D gene: TRBD2
J gene: TRBJ2-7
clone size: -

CDR3 protein: CASSQITGSATNEKLFF
CDR3 DNA: TGTGCCAGCAGCCAAATAACAGGGAGTGCAACTAATGAAAAACTGTTTTTT
V gene: TRBV14
D gene: -
J gene: TRBJ1-4
clone size: -

CDR3 protein: CASSPGTRLHTDTQYF
CDR3 DNA: TGTGCCAGCAGCCCTGGGACTCGTCTCCACACAGATACGCAGTATTTT
V gene: TRBV7-9
D gene: -
J gene: TRBJ2-3
clone size: once

CDR3 protein: CASSHGQGGETQYF
CDR3 DNA: TGTGCCAGCAGCCATGGACAGGGTGGAGAGACCCAGTACTTC
V gene: TRBV9
D gene: TRBD1
J gene: TRBJ2-5
clone size: -

CDR3 protein: CASSDSSGPIHNEQFF
CDR3 DNA: TGTGCCAGCAGTGACTCGTCGGGTCCAATTCACAATGAGCAGTTCTTC
V gene: TRBV6-4
D gene: -
J gene: TRBJ2-1
clone size: -

CDR3 protein: CASSLGLGDIQYF
CDR3 DNA: TGTGCCAGCAGCTTGGGCCTAGGGGACATTCAGTACTTC
V gene: TRBV7-9
D gene: -
J gene: TRBJ2-4
clone size: -

CDR3 protein: CASSSPLSSYNSPLHF
CDR3 DNA: TGTGCCAGCAGCTCGCCCCTGAGCTCCTATAATTCACCCCTCCACTTT
V gene: TRBV5-6
D gene: -
J gene: TRBJ1-6
clone size: -

CDR3 protein: CASSPDREDGYTF
CDR3 DNA: TGTGCCAGCAGCCCCGACAGGGAGGATGGCTACACCTTC
V gene: TRBV5-6
D gene: TRBD1
J gene: TRBJ1-2
clone size: -

CDR3 protein: CASSEAVGGRPYGYTF
CDR3 DNA: TGTGCCAGCAGTGAAGCTGTTGGGGGGAGACCATATGGCTACACCTTC
V gene: TRBV6-1
D gene: -
J gene: TRBJ1-2
clone size: once

CDR3 protein: CASGRLMNEKLFF
CDR3 DNA: TGTGCCAGCGGAAGACTGATGAATGAAAAACTGTTTTTT
V gene: TRBV2
D gene: -
J gene: TRBJ1-4
clone size: few

CDR3 protein: CASSLAGNLDGNTIYF
CDR3 DNA: TGTGCCAGCAGCTTAGCCGGGAACTTGGATGGAAACACCATATATTTT
V gene: TRBV11-2
D gene: -
J gene: TRBJ1-3
clone size: -

CDR3 protein: CSVVRGNLAGELFF
CDR3 DNA: TGCAGCGTTGTGCGGGGGAATCTCGCCGGGGAGCTGTTTTTT
V gene: TRBV29-1
D gene: TRBD2
J gene: TRBJ2-2
clone size: -

CDR3 protein: CASSSPGSEGGYTF
CDR3 DNA: TGTGCCAGCAGCAGCCCGGGGTCCGAGGGTGGCTACACCTTC
V gene: TRBV28
D gene: -
J gene: TRBJ1-2
clone size: -

CDR3 protein: CASSSLLGGNQPQHF
CDR3 DNA: TGTGCCAGCAGCAGTTTACTGGGGGGAAATCAGCCCCAGCATTTT
V gene: TRBV28
D gene: -
J gene: TRBJ1-5
clone size: -

CDR3 protein: CASSDISGGTDTQYF
CDR3 DNA: TGCGCCAGCAGCGATATTAGCGGGGGCACAGATACGCAGTATTTT
V gene: TRBV10-2
D gene: TRBD2
J gene: TRBJ2-3
clone size: -

CDR3 protein: CASSFGGAAYNEQFF
CDR3 DNA: TGTGCCAGCAGCTTCGGCGGGGCTGCCTACAATGAGCAGTTCTTC
V gene: TRBV5-8
D gene: -
J gene: TRBJ2-1
clone size: -

CDR3 protein: CASSWGTGGGRGETQYF
CDR3 DNA: TGTGCCAGCAGCTGGGGCACGGGAGGCGGGAGAGGAGAGACCCAGTACTTC
V gene: TRBV5-6
D gene: TRBD2
J gene: TRBJ2-5
clone size: -

CDR3 protein: CATSARQGYQPQHF
CDR3 DNA: TGTGCCACCAGCGCGCGTCAGGGGTATCAGCCCCAGCATTTT
V gene: TRBV24-1
D gene: -
J gene: TRBJ1-5
clone size: -

CDR3 protein: CASKLYSNEKLFF
CDR3 DNA: TGTGCCAGCAAATTATATTCCAATGAAAAACTGTTTTTT
V gene: TRBV6-5
D gene: -
J gene: TRBJ1-4
clone size: -

CDR3 protein: CASSSGLAGVGEQFF
CDR3 DNA: TGTGCCAGCAGCTCGGGACTAGCGGGAGTAGGTGAGCAGTTCTTC
V gene: TRBV9
D gene: TRBD2
J gene: TRBJ2-1
clone size: -

CDR3 protein: CSVVRGGVNTEAFF
CDR3 DNA: TGCAGCGTTGTACGGGGTGGGGTGAACACTGAAGCTTTCTTT
V gene: TRBV29-1
D gene: -
J gene: TRBJ1-1
clone size: -

CDR3 protein: CASSPPLAGGPVEQFF
CDR3 DNA: TGTGCCAGCAGCCCCCCACTAGCGGGAGGGCCGGTTGAGCAGTTCTTC
V gene: TRBV7-9
D gene: TRBD2
J gene: TRBJ2-1
clone size: -

CDR3 protein: CASTPTGGGGDTQYF
CDR3 DNA: TGCGCCAGCACCCCAACAGGTGGGGGGGGAGATACGCAGTATTTT
V gene: TRBV5-1
D gene: TRBD2
J gene: TRBJ2-3
clone size: -

CDR3 protein: CATSRDRQGNSPLHF
CDR3 DNA: TGTGCCACCAGCAGAGATCGGCAGGGGAATTCACCCCTCCACTTT
V gene: TRBV15
D gene: -
J gene: TRBJ1-6
clone size: -

CDR3 protein: CASRYYEGDNEQFF
CDR3 DNA: TGTGCCAGTAGGTACTACGAGGGAGACAATGAGCAGTTCTTC
V gene: TRBV19
D gene: -
J gene: TRBJ2-1
clone size: -